Listed below are T cell receptor beta chains from one sample, sequenced in a study of molecular identifiers for immune sequencing clone quantification. Each CDR3 protein is one row after TCRdb ran MiXCR on the PCR reads. The sample has 460,000 or so distinct CDR3 sequences, around 25% seen once; the top ten hold around 0.79%. What was sequenced was naive CD8+ T cells from blood, with Jurkat cell RNA spiked in. The receptors were gathered from a human donor in good health. Some libraries in this study had Jurkat cell RNA spiked in. The CDR3 runs from the conserved cysteine through the conserved F or W.

>TRBV6-5|TRBJ2-7|13
CATQGGSSYEQNF
>TRBV27|TRBJ1-1|14
CASLRVAGGTEAFF
>TRBV6-1|TRBJ2-3|18
CASTEQEEGLAGTDTQYF
>TRBV7-8|TRBJ2-2|13
CASFGPNTGELFF
>TRBV27|TRBJ2-2|18
CASSLSGTEVLETGELFF
>TRBV29-1|TRBJ1-4|13
CSALAGTNEKLFF
>TRBV5-5|TRBJ2-7|13
CASSLWGAEEQYF
>TRBV9|TRBJ2-2|17
CASSVGSGGECTGELFF
>TRBV6-2/TRBV6-3|TRBJ1-1|13
CASRWTENTEAFF
>TRBV6-2/TRBV6-3|TRBJ1-5|16
CASSSQLGGGNQPQHF
>TRBV20-1|TRBJ2-5|14
CSAHLWGHQETQYF
>TRBV30|TRBJ1-5|14
CAWSNGDSNQPQHF